Listed below are T cell receptor beta chains from one sample, sequenced in a study of blood T cell repertoires in COVID-19. Profiled with immunoSEQ multiplex PCR; TCRdb holds only in-frame clones, not every one. The sample includes 200,000 to 250,000 clones, around 80% of them seen just once. Sequenced input: peripheral blood. These receptors were obtained from a woman aged 30 to 39 with COVID-19, enrolled during active disease. CDR3s include the opening cysteine and the closing phenylalanine or tryptophan. A D gene is named only where the DNA matches it firmly. A row's size may be missing; if present it is once, few, many or a size class.

>few|TRBV9|TRBJ1-1|.
CASSVGRNTEAFF
TGTGCCAGCAGCGTAGGGAGGAACACTGAAGCTTTCTTT
>.|TRBV2|TRBJ1-5|.
CASSRQRNQPQHF
TGTGCCAGCAGCCGACAGCGCAATCAGCCCCAGCATTTT
>.|TRBV9|TRBJ2-5|TRBD2
CASSKGTSGLQETQYF
TGTGCCAGCAGCAAAGGGACTAGCGGGCTCCAAGAGACCCAGTACTTC
>few|TRBV7-9|TRBJ2-7|.
CASSLGGPHSYEQYF
TGTGCCAGCAGCTTAGGAGGTCCCCACTCCTACGAGCAGTACTTC
>once|TRBV27|TRBJ1-5|TRBD1
CASSLSQGAVQPQHF
TGTGCCAGCAGTTTAAGCCAGGGGGCAGTTCAGCCCCAGCATTTT
>.|TRBV28|TRBJ1-1|TRBD1
CASSSPGGTGTHEAFF
TGTGCCAGCAGTTCCCCCGGAGGGACAGGCACTCACGAAGCTTTCTTT
>.|TRBV11-1|TRBJ2-5|TRBD1
CASSSLGTAKETQYF
TGTGCCAGCAGCTCCCTCGGGACAGCTAAAGAGACCCAGTACTTC
>.|TRBV10-3|TRBJ1-4|.
CAISQGPNEKLFF
TGTGCCATCAGTCAGGGCCCAAATGAAAAACTGTTTTTT
>.|TRBV19|TRBJ1-2|.
CASKARGGETNSNYGYTF
TGTGCCAGTAAGGCCCGTGGCGGAGAGACTAATTCCAACTATGGCTACACCTTC
>few|TRBV30|TRBJ2-1|.
CAWRPPTRNNEQFF
TGTGCCTGGAGACCCCCGACTCGCAACAATGAGCAGTTCTTC
>few|TRBV4-1|TRBJ2-7|TRBD2
CASSQGLAGVYEQYF
TGCGCCAGCAGCCAAGGACTAGCGGGAGTGTACGAGCAGTACTTC
>.|TRBV6-5|TRBJ1-2|.
CASRRDGDYGYTF
TGTGCCAGCAGGCGCGACGGGGACTATGGCTACACCTTC
>.|TRBV11-1|TRBJ2-2|.
CASSLAPRGVYTGELFF
TGTGCCAGCAGCTTAGCCCCAAGAGGAGTATACACCGGGGAGCTGTTTTTT
>.|TRBV28|TRBJ2-7|.
CASSPPVSSAYEQYF
TGTGCCAGCAGTCCCCCCGTAAGCTCGGCCTACGAGCAGTACTTC
>.|TRBV28|TRBJ2-2|.
CASSLADSLLTGELFF
TGTGCCAGCAGTTTAGCCGACAGCCTTCTTACCGGGGAGCTGTTTTTT
>.|TRBV7-6|TRBJ2-1|TRBD2
CASSLAGSGGARNEQFF
TGTGCCAGCAGCTTGGCGGGTAGCGGGGGGGCGAGGAATGAGCAGTTCTTC
>.|TRBV5-4|TRBJ1-4|.
CASSTWAFNEKLFF
TGTGCCAGCAGCACGTGGGCCTTTAATGAAAAACTGTTTTTT
>.|TRBV2|TRBJ2-5|.
CASSEALRGRETQYF
TGTGCCAGCAGTGAAGCGCTTCGAGGGAGAGAGACCCAGTACTTC
>.|TRBV5-1|TRBJ2-3|.
CASSLGTTDTQYF
TGCGCCAGCAGCTTAGGGACTACAGATACGCAGTATTTT
>.|TRBV3-1/TRBV3-2|TRBJ2-5|TRBD2
CASSPWGRGGQETQYF
TGTGCCAGCAGCCCGTGGGGGAGGGGAGGCCAAGAGACCCAGTACTTC
>.|TRBV7-2|TRBJ1-2|TRBD1
CASNLGQGVDYGYTF
TGTGCCAGCAACCTAGGACAGGGGGTAGACTATGGCTACACCTTC
>many|TRBV5-4|TRBJ1-1|TRBD1
CASSVKQGARAFF
TGTGCCAGCAGCGTTAAACAGGGGGCTCGAGCTTTCTTT
>.|TRBV6-5|TRBJ1-1|.
CASSSERQAEAFF
TGTGCCAGCAGTTCCGAGCGACAGGCTGAAGCTTTCTTT
>.|TRBV7-9|TRBJ1-4|.
CASSFLEKLFF
TGTGCCAGCAGCTTTCTTGAAAAACTGTTTTTT
>.|TRBV29-1|TRBJ1-5|.
CSVEEGGQPQHF
TGCAGCGTTGAGGAAGGAGGTCAGCCCCAGCATTTT
>.|TRBV24-1|TRBJ1-3|TRBD1
CATSEWDSSGNTIYF
TGTGCCACCAGTGAGTGGGACAGCTCTGGAAACACCATATATTTT
>.|TRBV7-2|TRBJ1-6|.
CASSVEIAGPNSPLHF
TGTGCCAGCAGCGTAGAGATTGCAGGGCCGAATTCACCCCTCCACTTT
>.|TRBV28|TRBJ1-2|.
CASSSIGQILNYGYTF
TGTGCCAGCAGTTCGATCGGACAGATACTTAACTATGGCTACACCTTC
>.|TRBV7-9|TRBJ2-3|TRBD1
CASSLGTGGEDTQYF
TGTGCCAGCAGCTTGGGGACAGGGGGCGAAGATACGCAGTATTTT
>.|TRBV21-1|TRBJ1-5|.
CASSKDRVNQPQHF
TGTGCCAGCAGCAAAGACAGGGTCAATCAGCCCCAGCATTTT
>.|TRBV11-2|TRBJ2-7|.
CASSYNTLPYEQYF
TGTGCCAGCAGCTACAACACATTACCCTACGAGCAGTACTTC
>.|TRBV5-8|TRBJ1-3|TRBD1
CASSFERTGKESTIYF
TGTGCCAGCAGCTTCGAGAGGACAGGGAAGGAAAGCACCATATATTTT
>.|TRBV7-2|TRBJ2-3|.
CASSPWGGASTDTQYF
TGTGCCAGCAGCCCCTGGGGAGGCGCTAGCACAGATACGCAGTATTTT
>.|TRBV27|TRBJ2-5|TRBD1
CASSRTGIETQYF
TGTGCCAGCAGTAGGACAGGGATAGAGACCCAGTACTTC
>.|TRBV15|TRBJ1-1|.
CATSLGGNTEAFF
TGTGCCACCAGCCTTGGAGGGAACACTGAAGCTTTCTTT
>.|TRBV7-8|TRBJ1-2|.
CASSRGLPTNYGYTF
TGTGCCAGCAGCAGGGGACTGCCGACTAACTATGGCTACACCTTC
>.|TRBV18|TRBJ2-5|TRBD1
CASSPTGGYETQYF
TGTGCCAGCTCACCGACAGGGGGGTATGAGACCCAGTACTTC
>.|TRBV6-4|TRBJ2-7|TRBD1
CASMRRLDRWSSYEQYF
TGTGCCAGCATGCGACGCTTGGACAGGTGGAGCTCCTACGAGCAGTACTTC
>.|TRBV28|TRBJ2-5|TRBD1
CASSPGQGRAETQYF
TGTGCCAGCAGTCCAGGACAGGGGAGAGCGGAGACCCAGTACTTC
>.|TRBV27|TRBJ1-6|TRBD1
CASKPRQGLGSPLHF
TGTGCCAGCAAGCCCCGACAGGGTTTAGGGTCACCCCTCCACTTT
>.|TRBV6-5|TRBJ2-1|.
CASSLGSSYNEQFF
TGTGCCAGCAGTTTGGGGAGCTCCTACAATGAGCAGTTCTTC
>.|TRBV21-1|TRBJ1-5|.
CASFGQSSNYSNQPQHF
TGTGCCAGCTTCGGCCAATCCTCCAACTATAGCAATCAGCCCCAGCATTTT
>.|TRBV3-1/TRBV3-2|TRBJ1-2|.
CASSHAGTQKGYTF
TGTGCCAGCAGCCATGCAGGGACACAAAAGGGCTACACCTTC
>.|TRBV18|TRBJ1-2|TRBD1
CASSPGQGPNYGYTF
TGTGCCAGCTCACCGGGACAGGGCCCTAACTATGGCTACACCTTC
>.|TRBV18|TRBJ2-7|.
CASSDYGLNYEQYF
TGTGCCAGCTCAGATTATGGACTGAACTACGAGCAGTACTTC
>.|TRBV29-1|TRBJ2-1|.
CSVYINEQFF
TGCAGCGTGTATATAAATGAGCAGTTCTTC
>once|TRBV4-3|TRBJ2-3|.
CASSQELLGADTQYF
TGCGCCAGCAGCCAAGAACTCCTGGGAGCAGATACGCAGTATTTT
>.|TRBV12-5|TRBJ2-5|.
CASGLGAQETQYF
TGTGCTAGTGGTTTAGGGGCCCAAGAGACCCAGTACTTC
>.|TRBV6-1|TRBJ2-3|TRBD1
CASSEAAGGAVDTQYF
TGTGCCAGCAGTGAAGCGGCAGGGGGCGCGGTAGATACGCAGTATTTT
>.|TRBV5-1|TRBJ1-2|TRBD1
CASSFGTESGGYTF
TGCGCCAGCAGCTTTGGGACAGAGTCTGGGGGCTACACCTTC
>few|TRBV7-2|TRBJ1-2|TRBD1
CASSLGAGGYGYTF
TGTGCCAGCAGCTTAGGGGCAGGGGGCTATGGCTACACCTTC
>.|TRBV30|TRBJ1-4|TRBD1
CAWRQGSQGGEKLFF
TGTGCCTGGAGACAGGGGTCCCAGGGGGGTGAAAAACTGTTTTTT